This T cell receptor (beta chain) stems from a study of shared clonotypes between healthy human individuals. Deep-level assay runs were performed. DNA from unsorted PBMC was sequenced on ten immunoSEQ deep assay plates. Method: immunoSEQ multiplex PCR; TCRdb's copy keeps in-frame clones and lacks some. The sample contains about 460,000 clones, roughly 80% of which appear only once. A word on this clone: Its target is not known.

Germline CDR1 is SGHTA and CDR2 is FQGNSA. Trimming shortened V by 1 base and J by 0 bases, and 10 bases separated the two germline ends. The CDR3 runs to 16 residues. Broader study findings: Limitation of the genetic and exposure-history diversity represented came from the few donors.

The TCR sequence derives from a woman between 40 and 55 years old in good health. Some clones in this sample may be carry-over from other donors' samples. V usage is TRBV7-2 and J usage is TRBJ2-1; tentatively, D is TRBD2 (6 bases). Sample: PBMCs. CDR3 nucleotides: TGTGCCAGCAGCTTAGGGCCCGGGAGCTCCTACAATGAGCAGTTCTTC. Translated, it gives CASSLGPGSSYNEQFF.